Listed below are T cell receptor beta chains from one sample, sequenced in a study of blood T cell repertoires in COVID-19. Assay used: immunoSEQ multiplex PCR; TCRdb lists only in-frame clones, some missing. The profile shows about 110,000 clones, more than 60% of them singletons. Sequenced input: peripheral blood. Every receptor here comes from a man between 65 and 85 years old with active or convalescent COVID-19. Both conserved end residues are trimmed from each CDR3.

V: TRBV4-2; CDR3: ASSQVQHPNEKLF
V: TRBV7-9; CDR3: ASSLRLAGADNEQF
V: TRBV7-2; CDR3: ASSLNGAGGSYTQY
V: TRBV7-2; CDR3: ASRSRGAGGSDTQY
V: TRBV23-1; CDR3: ASRQGGEKLF
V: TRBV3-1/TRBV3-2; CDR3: ASSPGLRAETQY
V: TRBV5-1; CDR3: ASSYRDGGEKLF
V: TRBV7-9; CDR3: ASSPGGASEAF
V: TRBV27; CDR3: ASSFGPNYGYT
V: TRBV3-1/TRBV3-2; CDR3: ASSHPPATGLAGAKEQY
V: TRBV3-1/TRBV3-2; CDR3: ASSIALSYNEQF
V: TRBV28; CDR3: ASASSGTGVRETQY
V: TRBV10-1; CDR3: ASSEHGQQETQY
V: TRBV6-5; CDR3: ASSYLATPNEQY
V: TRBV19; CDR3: ASSMSGTLNYGYT
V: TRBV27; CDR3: ASSSGQFGTEAF
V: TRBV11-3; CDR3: ASSLGTGGPYEQY
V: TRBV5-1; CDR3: ASSFQGGMGQKTQY
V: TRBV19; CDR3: ASRDSYNEQF
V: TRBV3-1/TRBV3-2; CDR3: ASMKKAASGELF
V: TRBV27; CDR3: ASSLTSTDTQY
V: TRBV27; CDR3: ASRPRTGLNTEAF
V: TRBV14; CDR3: ASSRDSGEQY
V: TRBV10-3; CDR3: AISEQGPDNSPLH
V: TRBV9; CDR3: ASSVGGMNTGELF
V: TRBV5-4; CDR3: ASSSGEGVYNEQF
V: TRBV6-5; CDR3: ASRTGSDSPLH
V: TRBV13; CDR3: ASSLRSTGFYGYT
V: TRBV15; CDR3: ATSGQQGGYGYT
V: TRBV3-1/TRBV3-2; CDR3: ASSPSVQGRFGGNTIY
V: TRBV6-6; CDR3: ASYMGLGYT